These T cell receptor beta chains were read from a single sample in a study of T cell changes during pregnancy in multiple sclerosis. Measured with immunoSEQ multiplex PCR; TCRdb has only the in-frame clones, and not every one. The data hold about 100,000 clones, with roughly nine tenths observed a single time. The sequences come from peripheral blood, collected after pregnancy. The receptor set was obtained from a female donor with multiple sclerosis, enrolled in a pregnancy study. The CDR3 runs from the conserved cysteine through the conserved F or W. A D gene is named only where the DNA matches it firmly. Some rows mark clone size as missing; the rest say once, few, many or name a class of expanded clone.

TRBV7-6	NA	TRBD2	14	TRBJ2-1	CASSRAGGYNEQFF	TGTGCCAGCAGCCGAGCGGGGGGGTACAATGAGCAGTTCTTC
TRBV5-6	NA	NA	13	TRBJ1-1	CASSLGPNTEAFF	TGTGCCAGCAGCTTGGGGCCTAACACTGAAGCTTTCTTT
TRBV11-3	NA	NA	12	TRBJ2-3	CASNLAFEEQYF	TGTGCCAGCAACTTGGCCTTCGAGGAGCAGTATTTT
TRBV9	NA	NA	15	TRBJ2-1	CASSKTTVSYNEQFF	TGTGCCAGCAGCAAGACGACAGTTTCCTACAATGAGCAGTTCTTC
TRBV12-5	NA	NA	14	TRBJ1-6	CASAVGGPDSPLHF	TGTGCTAGTGCCGTCGGGGGGCCGGATTCACCCCTCCACTTT
TRBV25-1	NA	TRBD1	14	TRBJ2-3	CASSDNRQGNTQYF	TGTGCCAGCAGTGACAACAGACAGGGGAATACGCAGTATTTT
TRBV19	once	NA	13	TRBJ2-3	CASSDYITDTQYF	TGTGCCAGTAGTGATTACATCACAGATACGCAGTATTTT
TRBV14	NA	NA	14	TRBJ1-3	CASSKQGTGNTIYF	TGTGCCAGCAGTAAACAGGGTACTGGAAACACCATATATTTT
TRBV5-1	few	TRBD1	15	TRBJ1-1	CASSFLTGVNTEAFF	TGCGCCAGCAGCTTCCTGACAGGGGTGAACACTGAAGCTTTCTTT
TRBV19	NA	TRBD2	13	TRBJ2-2	CASNGRSTGELFF	TGTGCCAGTAACGGGAGGAGCACCGGGGAGCTGTTTTTT
TRBV4-2	NA	NA	15	TRBJ2-7	CASSQAGDSSYEQYF	TGTGCCAGCAGCCAAGCGGGGGACAGCTCCTACGAGCAGTACTTC
TRBV4-1	NA	TRBD1	16	TRBJ2-1	CASSLDGQGAYNEQFF	TGCGCCAGCAGCCTAGATGGACAGGGGGCCTACAATGAGCAGTTCTTC
TRBV6-5	NA	NA	14	TRBJ2-5	CASSYWAGQETQYF	TGTGCCAGCAGTTACTGGGCGGGGCAAGAGACCCAGTACTTC
TRBV2	NA	NA	16	TRBJ1-4	CASKKEQGVHNEKLFF	TGTGCCAGCAAGAAGGAACAGGGAGTACATAATGAAAAACTGTTTTTT
TRBV11-1	NA	TRBD2	18	TRBJ2-1	CASSRGGRLAGGFNEQFF	TGTGCCAGCAGCAGGGGGGGAAGACTAGCGGGGGGCTTTAATGAGCAGTTCTTC
TRBV4-1	NA	TRBD1	17	TRBJ1-4	CASSQIGLDRVAEKLFF	TGCGCCAGCAGCCAAATCGGGTTGGACAGGGTGGCTGAAAAACTGTTTTTT
TRBV5-6	NA	NA	18	TRBJ1-6	CASSLAPALGSYNSPLHF	TGTGCCAGCAGCTTGGCTCCCGCCCTAGGCTCCTATAATTCACCCCTCCACTTT
TRBV10-3	once	TRBD1	14	TRBJ1-2	CAISESTGTGGYTF	TGTGCCATCAGTGAGTCGACAGGGACGGGCGGCTACACCTTC
TRBV5-1	NA	NA	15	TRBJ1-1	CASSFLNGASTEAFF	TGCGCCAGCAGCTTCTTAAACGGAGCAAGCACTGAAGCTTTCTTT
TRBV4-1	few	TRBD2	13	TRBJ2-4	CASSQGLADIQYF	TGCGCCAGCAGCCAAGGACTAGCGGACATTCAGTACTTC
TRBV30	NA	TRBD1	16	TRBJ1-6	CAWRGQGSSYNSPLHF	TGTGCCTGGAGGGGACAGGGTAGCTCCTATAATTCACCCCTCCACTTT
TRBV2	few	NA	14	TRBJ1-4	CASTPYANNEKLFF	TGTGCCAGCACGCCCTACGCTAATAATGAAAAACTGTTTTTT
TRBV6-5	NA	NA	16	TRBJ1-5	CASSYFLPTVGQPQHF	TGTGCCAGCAGTTACTTCTTACCGACTGTAGGTCAGCCCCAGCATTTT
TRBV19	NA	TRBD1	14	TRBJ2-7	CASSMAGGLYEQYF	TGTGCCAGTAGTATGGCAGGGGGCCTCTACGAGCAGTACTTC
TRBV7-9	NA	NA	15	TRBJ2-3	CASSSPAQGGDTQYF	TGTGCCAGCAGCTCACCCGCGCAGGGCGGAGATACGCAGTATTTT
TRBV6-1	NA	NA	15	TRBJ1-1	CASSGRQSMNTEAFF	TGTGCCAGCAGTGGAAGACAGTCGATGAACACTGAAGCTTTCTTT
TRBV7-6	NA	TRBD2	17	TRBJ2-2	CASSSGLAGLGTGELFF	TGTGCCAGCAGCTCAGGACTAGCGGGGCTAGGGACCGGGGAGCTGTTTTTT
TRBV5-1	NA	TRBD2	13	TRBJ2-5	CASTSGVEETQYF	TGCGCCAGCACCAGCGGGGTAGAAGAGACCCAGTACTTC
TRBV6-5	NA	NA	13	TRBJ1-2	CASSSPGDYGYTF	TGTGCCAGCAGTTCACCAGGGGACTATGGCTACACCTTC
TRBV7-6	NA	TRBD1	18	TRBJ1-1	CASSLTSLTTGMNTEAFF	TGTGCCAGCAGCTTAACCTCCCTCACGACAGGGATGAACACTGAAGCTTTCTTT
TRBV6-1	once	TRBD1	15	TRBJ2-7	CASSPRGRGTYEQYF	TGTGCCAGCAGCCCTAGGGGCAGGGGGACCTACGAGCAGTACTTC
TRBV5-6	NA	TRBD1	13	TRBJ2-7	CASSYGQAYEQYF	TGTGCCAGCAGCTACGGACAGGCCTACGAGCAGTACTTC
TRBV5-4	NA	TRBD2	18	TRBJ2-2	CASSLNPASGGNTGELFF	TGTGCCAGCAGCTTGAATCCAGCTAGCGGGGGAAACACCGGGGAGCTGTTTTTT
TRBV2	NA	NA	13	TRBJ1-6	CASSYTYNSPLHF	TGTGCCAGCAGTTATACCTATAATTCACCCCTCCACTTT
TRBV25-1	NA	TRBD1	16	TRBJ1-1	CASSADGPSGGTEAFF	TGTGCCAGCAGTGCCGATGGACCCTCAGGGGGCACTGAAGCTTTCTTT
TRBV6-1	NA	NA	14	TRBJ1-5	CASSDGGVQQPQHF	TGTGCCAGCAGTGATGGCGGGGTACAACAGCCCCAGCATTTT
TRBV19	NA	NA	14	TRBJ2-2	CASKKDTYTGELFF	TGTGCCAGTAAGAAGGACACCTACACCGGGGAGCTGTTTTTT
TRBV29-1	NA	TRBD1	11	TRBJ1-2	CGATGGSGYTF	TGCGGGGCGACAGGGGGTTCTGGCTACACCTTC
TRBV27	NA	NA	14	TRBJ1-6	CASSSLSVNSPLHF	TGTGCCAGCAGTTCCCTCAGTGTTAATTCACCCCTCCACTTT
TRBV6-5	NA	NA	15	TRBJ2-2	CASSYSDSNTGELFF	TGTGCCAGCAGTTACTCGGACAGCAACACCGGGGAGCTGTTTTTT
TRBV7-3	NA	TRBD1	15	TRBJ2-1	CASRPDRGRGDEQFF	TGTGCCAGCAGACCGGACAGGGGGCGCGGGGATGAGCAGTTCTTC
TRBV9	NA	TRBD2	16	TRBJ2-5	CASSVGTSGGLQTQYF	TGTGCCAGCAGCGTGGGGACTAGCGGGGGGTTGCAGACCCAGTACTTC
TRBV20-1	NA	NA	11	TRBJ2-7	CSAILVAEQYF	TGCAGTGCTATTCTGGTGGCCGAGCAGTACTTC
TRBV9	NA	TRBD1	15	TRBJ1-2	CASSVVNRGNYGYTF	TGTGCCAGCAGCGTAGTTAACAGGGGGAACTATGGCTACACCTTC
TRBV6-1	NA	NA	13	TRBJ1-1	CASSAGVATEAFF	TGTGCCAGCAGTGCAGGGGTGGCCACTGAAGCTTTCTTT
TRBV30	NA	NA	13	TRBJ2-5	CAWSGSGVETQYF	TGTGCCTGGAGCGGTAGCGGAGTAGAGACCCAGTACTTC
TRBV4-1	NA	NA	11	TRBJ2-2	CASSRPGELFF	TGCGCCAGCAGCCGGCCCGGGGAGCTGTTTTTT